This is a list of T cell receptor beta chains from one sample in a study of blood T cell repertoires in COVID-19. Sequencing was performed with immunoSEQ multiplex PCR; in TCRdb, only in-frame clones are kept and a portion is missing. This table has fewer than 200,000 clones, approximately 83% appearing once. The source material was peripheral blood. The receptors stem from a woman older than 75 with active or convalescent COVID-19. Both conserved end residues are part of each CDR3. Fields, in order: J gene, clone size, V gene, D gene, CDR3 DNA, CDR3 protein. A D gene is named only where the DNA matches it firmly. Rows give clone size only sometimes, using once, few, many, or a class for an expanded clone.

J: TRBJ2-1
size: .
V: TRBV5-4
D: .
DNA: TGTGCCAGCAGCGATCCGAGCTCCTACAATGAGCAGTTCTTC
CDR3: CASSDPSSYNEQFF

J: TRBJ1-2
size: .
V: TRBV28
D: .
DNA: TGTGCCAGCAGTGGAGCTAACTATGGCTACACCTTC
CDR3: CASSGANYGYTF

J: TRBJ1-2
size: .
V: TRBV6-5
D: .
DNA: TGTGCCAGCAGTTATCCCGGGCGCGGAGGGATTGGCTACACCTTC
CDR3: CASSYPGRGGIGYTF

J: TRBJ1-6
size: few
V: TRBV3-1/TRBV3-2
D: TRBD1
DNA: TGTGCCAGCAGCCACCGAACTCAGGGGGCCAATTCACCCCTCCACTTT
CDR3: CASSHRTQGANSPLHF

J: TRBJ1-1
size: once
V: TRBV5-1
D: .
DNA: TGCGCCAGCAGCTTGGGGACAGTTAACACTGAAGCTTTCTTT
CDR3: CASSLGTVNTEAFF

J: TRBJ2-1
size: .
V: TRBV29-1
D: TRBD1
DNA: TGCAGCGTTGTGAGACAGGGTGGCCCCAATGAGCAGTTCTTC
CDR3: CSVVRQGGPNEQFF

J: TRBJ1-1
size: .
V: TRBV19
D: .
DNA: TGTGCCAGTAGTAACCCGGGTTCCATGAACACTGAAGCTTTCTTT
CDR3: CASSNPGSMNTEAFF

J: TRBJ1-5
size: once
V: TRBV2
D: TRBD1
DNA: TGTGCCAGCAGTGAAGGGAACAGGGGCGCGAATCAGCCCCAGCATTTT
CDR3: CASSEGNRGANQPQHF

J: TRBJ1-4
size: .
V: TRBV24-1
D: TRBD1
DNA: TGTGCCACCAGTGATCTTGACAGGGCCGGCGAAAAACTGTTTTTT
CDR3: CATSDLDRAGEKLFF

J: TRBJ2-1
size: .
V: TRBV29-1
D: .
DNA: TGCAGCGTTGAAAACCAGTTTTTACGTTCCTACAATGAGCAGTTCTTC
CDR3: CSVENQFLRSYNEQFF

J: TRBJ1-3
size: .
V: TRBV4-3
D: .
DNA: TGCGCCAGCAGCCTGCTGGGGGGGCGGAACACCATATATTTT
CDR3: CASSLLGGRNTIYF

J: TRBJ1-6
size: .
V: TRBV3-1/TRBV3-2
D: .
DNA: TGTGCCAGCAGCCCTAATAATTCACCCCTCCACTTT
CDR3: CASSPNNSPLHF

J: TRBJ1-2
size: .
V: TRBV3-1/TRBV3-2
D: .
DNA: TGTGCCAGCAGCCAAGAGGGACTTGGGTACACCTTC
CDR3: CASSQEGLGYTF

J: TRBJ1-1
size: .
V: TRBV3-1/TRBV3-2
D: TRBD1
DNA: TGTGCCAGCAGCAGCGGACAGGGGGCGAGAGCTTTCTTT
CDR3: CASSSGQGARAFF

J: TRBJ1-5
size: .
V: TRBV10-2
D: TRBD1
DNA: TGCGCCAGCAGTGATCAGGGGGCAGGTCAGCCCCAGCATTTT
CDR3: CASSDQGAGQPQHF

J: TRBJ1-1
size: once
V: TRBV19
D: TRBD1
DNA: TGTGCCAGTAGTCATGCAGGGGGCGCGGGCACTGAAGCTTTCTTT
CDR3: CASSHAGGAGTEAFF

J: TRBJ1-1
size: .
V: TRBV5-1
D: .
DNA: TGCGCCAGCAGCTTGGGGAGTGTGGGCACTGAAGCTTTCTTT
CDR3: CASSLGSVGTEAFF

J: TRBJ1-1
size: .
V: TRBV18
D: .
DNA: TGTGCCAGCTCACCAGTAACAGGGAACACTGAAGCTTTCTTT
CDR3: CASSPVTGNTEAFF

J: TRBJ2-7
size: .
V: TRBV27
D: .
DNA: TGTGCCAGCAGTTTCGACAGGTTAGAAGTATACGAGCAGTACTTC
CDR3: CASSFDRLEVYEQYF

J: TRBJ2-3
size: once
V: TRBV6-5
D: .
DNA: TGTGCCAGCAGCCCCCCGGGCCGAGGGACAGATACGCAGTATTTT
CDR3: CASSPPGRGTDTQYF

J: TRBJ1-1
size: .
V: TRBV6-6
D: .
DNA: TGTGCCAGCAGTTACACAGGCGCGGAGACTGAAGCTTTCTTT
CDR3: CASSYTGAETEAFF

J: TRBJ1-2
size: .
V: TRBV18
D: TRBD1
DNA: TGTGCCAGCTCACAGGGACAGGGGGCCTATGGCTACACCTTC
CDR3: CASSQGQGAYGYTF

J: TRBJ1-4
size: medium-sized
V: TRBV9
D: TRBD1
DNA: TGTGCCAGCAGCGTCGCGGGGGGACAGGGTGAAAAACTGTTTTTT
CDR3: CASSVAGGQGEKLFF

J: TRBJ2-2
size: .
V: TRBV7-3
D: .
DNA: TGTGCCAGCAGCTTATATAGCGCCAGAGGGACCGGGGAGCTGTTTTTT
CDR3: CASSLYSARGTGELFF

J: TRBJ2-1
size: .
V: TRBV21-1
D: .
DNA: TGTGCCAGCAGCAAAGACGGGGTTCTGGGGTACAATGAGCAGTTCTTC
CDR3: CASSKDGVLGYNEQFF

J: TRBJ2-5
size: once
V: TRBV5-1
D: TRBD1
DNA: TGCGCCAGCAGTTACTCAGGGGGCGCGGAAGAGACCCAGTACTTC
CDR3: CASSYSGGAEETQYF

J: TRBJ2-3
size: .
V: TRBV11-2
D: .
DNA: TGTGCCAGCAGCTTAGCACGGGCGGCGCAGGGTACGCAGTATTTT
CDR3: CASSLARAAQGTQYF

J: TRBJ1-5
size: .
V: TRBV5-8
D: TRBD1
DNA: TGTGCCAGCAGCTGGGGACAGGCTCAGCCCCAGCATTTT
CDR3: CASSWGQAQPQHF

J: TRBJ1-4
size: .
V: TRBV4-1
D: .
DNA: TGCGCCAGCAGCCCGGGGGAGCGGACAATGCGTAATGAAAAACTGTTTTTT
CDR3: CASSPGERTMRNEKLFF

J: TRBJ1-4
size: .
V: TRBV7-2
D: .
DNA: TGTGCCAGCAGCTCGGGTAGCGAAAAACTGTTTTTT
CDR3: CASSSGSEKLFF

J: TRBJ1-6
size: .
V: TRBV19
D: .
DNA: TGTGCCAGTAGGCCCGTCCAGGGTAGCTCACCCCTCCACTTT
CDR3: CASRPVQGSSPLHF

J: TRBJ2-7
size: .
V: TRBV27
D: .
DNA: TGTGCCAGCAGCTCAGGCGGGTACGAGCAGTACTTC
CDR3: CASSSGGYEQYF

J: TRBJ1-1
size: .
V: TRBV7-9
D: .
DNA: TGTGCCAGCAGCTTAGTGGGGCCCACTGAAGCTTTCTTT
CDR3: CASSLVGPTEAFF

J: TRBJ1-2
size: .
V: TRBV14
D: .
DNA: TGTGCCAGCAGACGGACCGGGACTTCACTTAACTATGGCTACACCTTC
CDR3: CASRRTGTSLNYGYTF

J: TRBJ2-4
size: .
V: TRBV18
D: .
DNA: TGTGCCAGCTCACCTCCAATGTTAGCCAAAAACATTCAGTACTTC
CDR3: CASSPPMLAKNIQYF

J: TRBJ2-2
size: few
V: TRBV4-3
D: TRBD2
DNA: TGCGCCAGCAGCCAAGGGATCGGGGGGACGGACACCGGGGAGCTGTTTTTT
CDR3: CASSQGIGGTDTGELFF

J: TRBJ2-5
size: .
V: TRBV27
D: .
DNA: TGTGCCAGCAGCTTCTGGACCCAGTACTTC
CDR3: CASSFWTQYF

J: TRBJ2-6
size: .
V: TRBV10-3
D: TRBD1
DNA: TGTGCCATCAGTGACCGACAGGGCTCTGGGGCCAACGTCCTGACTTTC
CDR3: CAISDRQGSGANVLTF

J: TRBJ2-7
size: .
V: TRBV19
D: .
DNA: TGTGCCAGTATAATAAGGGGTGTAGGCGAGCAGTACTTC
CDR3: CASIIRGVGEQYF

J: TRBJ1-1
size: once
V: TRBV7-6
D: TRBD1
DNA: TGTGCCAGCAGCTTAGCGAGACAGGGAGTAAACACTGAAGCTTTCTTT
CDR3: CASSLARQGVNTEAFF

J: TRBJ2-7
size: .
V: TRBV7-9
D: TRBD2
DNA: TGTGCCAGCAGCTTAGAAACCCTAGCGGGGGCCTTCACGGGGGAGCAGTACTTC
CDR3: CASSLETLAGAFTGEQYF

J: TRBJ1-5
size: .
V: TRBV28
D: TRBD1
DNA: TGTGCCAGCAGTCCAGGGACAGAGAATCAGCCCCAGCATTTT
CDR3: CASSPGTENQPQHF

J: TRBJ2-7
size: .
V: TRBV6-5
D: .
DNA: TGTGCCATACGTCAGGGGAGTGAGCAGTACTTC
CDR3: CAIRQGSEQYF

J: TRBJ1-1
size: .
V: TRBV30
D: .
DNA: TGTGCCTGTATACAGGGCACTGAAGCTTTCTTT
CDR3: CACIQGTEAFF